This T cell receptor (beta chain) was captured by sequencing in a study of blood T cell repertoires in COVID-19. Study overall: The United States, Italy and Spain provided the acute and convalescent COVID-19 samples. T cells, B-cell-depleted T cells, or PBMCs supplied cDNA or gDNA.

This clone was detected only a few times. Trimming took off 4 bases at V and 1 base at J, with 19 bases between the two ends. CDR1 and CDR2 from the germline V gene are MGHRA and YSYEKL. This CDR3 contains 17 residues. TCRdb's copy holds only in-frame clones and misses some; the assay was immunoSEQ multiplex PCR. The sample holds 90,000 to 150,000 clones; 85% to 90% are singletons and the top ten take about 8%. This receptor was identified in a man aged 70-80 years who had recovered from COVID-19. The chain has TRBV4-1 and TRBJ1-1, with D maybe TRBD1 (6 bases). Sequenced sample: peripheral blood. The DNA for the CDR3 is TGCGCCAGCAGCCGCAAAAGGGGGGGCGCCGGGAACACTGAAGCTTTCTTT. This translates into CASSRKRGGAGNTEAFF.